This T cell receptor beta chain came from a study of technical replicates of blood from a few donors. Profiling relied on immunoSEQ multiplex PCR, and the TCRdb table lists in-frame clones only, not all of them. The table has 55,000 to 65,000 clones, around nine tenths seen once; the top ten hold 5% to 6%. This clone was found once. The sequenced sample consisted of PBMCs. This receptor was identified in a human donor in good health. Some clones in this sample may be carry-over from other donors' samples.

CDR3 sequence: CATKRQGTNYGYTF. CDR3 DNA sequence: TGTGCCACCAAACGACAGGGAACTAACTATGGCTACACCTTC. V gene TRBV10-3 combines with J gene TRBJ1-2; the match to TRBD1 covers 7 bases. The V gene's germline CDR1 is ENHRY and CDR2 SYGVKD. V lost 10 bases, J lost 0 bases, and 8 bases stayed unmatched. The CDR3 sequence is 14 residues long.